This is a list of T cell receptor beta chains from one sample in a study of Graves' ophthalmopathy and Graves' hyperthyroidism. TCRdb redid the calling of the multiplex PCR reads with MiXCR, one entry per CDR3 protein. The data show almost 750,000 distinct CDR3 sequences, roughly 41% seen once. The specimen sequenced was peripheral blood. These receptors were obtained from an adult man with Graves' ophthalmopathy. The CDR3 runs from the conserved cysteine through the conserved F or W. The D gene is left open where the match is weak. Clone size is given for some rows only: seen once, a few or many times, or a class if the clone is expanded.

clone size	D gene	J gene	V gene	CDR3 length	CDR3 DNA	CDR3 protein
NA	NA	TRBJ1-2	TRBV4-1	16	TGCGCCAGCAGCCCGCGACAGCGGTTAGCTAACTATGGCTACACCTTC	CASSPRQRLANYGYTF
NA	NA	TRBJ1-2	TRBV20-1	12	TGCAGTGCTAGCCCCAGCGGAGAGGGCTACACCTTC	CSASPSGEGYTF
NA	NA	TRBJ2-5	TRBV15	13	TGTGCCACCAGCAGCTTTAACCGGGAGACCCAGTACTTC	CATSSFNRETQYF
NA	NA	TRBJ2-5	TRBV7-9	15	TGTGCCAGCAGTTCTACCTGGGCCACAAAAGAGACCCAGTACTTC	CASSSTWATKETQYF
many	NA	TRBJ1-6	TRBV10-3	15	TGTGCCAGCAGTGAATTTGGGGGACCCAATTCACCCCTCCACTTT	CASSEFGGPNSPLHF
few	TRBD2	TRBJ2-5	TRBV20-1	14	TGCAGTGCTAGGGGAGCGGGGTTACAAGAGACCCAGTACTTC	CSARGAGLQETQYF
many	NA	TRBJ2-7	TRBV2	13	TGTGCCAGCAGGGGGGACTTCACCTACGAGCAGTACTTC	CASRGDFTYEQYF
few	NA	TRBJ1-4	TRBV5-1	17	TGCGCCACCACGAGGGGACTCGAGTTCGTAGCTAATGAAAAACTGTTTTTT	CATTRGLEFVANEKLFF
many	NA	TRBJ1-1	TRBV3-1	14	TGTGCCAGCAGCCATCAGCGACGGAACACTGAAGCTTTCTTT	CASSHQRRNTEAFF
once	TRBD2	TRBJ2-2	TRBV4-2	14	TGTGCCAGCAGCCCGAGGGAGGGCCTGGGGGAGCTGTTTTTT	CASSPREGLGELFF
NA	NA	TRBJ1-5	TRBV2	15	TGTGCCACGGCCGGGGACGGGTTCCTACATCAGCCCCAGCATTTT	CATAGDGFLHQPQHF
once	TRBD1	TRBJ1-2	TRBV2	15	TGTGCCAGCACCCCAGGGGGACAGTTTCCCTATGGCTACACCTTC	CASTPGGQFPYGYTF
few	NA	TRBJ2-3	TRBV19	13	TGTGCCAGTAGTATCGACCTTTTCAATACGCAGTATTTT	CASSIDLFNTQYF
few	TRBD2	TRBJ2-5	TRBV4-1	17	TGCGCCAGCAGCCGAGACAATAGCGGGGGGGCAAGAGAGACCCAGTACTTC	CASSRDNSGGARETQYF
NA	TRBD1	TRBJ2-7	TRBV10-3	17	TGTGCCAGCAGTTACTTAGGCCTGACAGGGCTCACCTACGAGCAGTACTTC	CASSYLGLTGLTYEQYF
NA	TRBD2	TRBJ2-1	TRBV7-7	15	TGTGCCAGCAGCCCGCGGACTAGCGGGACAGATGAGCAGTTCTTC	CASSPRTSGTDEQFF
NA	NA	TRBJ2-5	TRBV10-1	16	TGCGCCAGCAGTGAGTCGAGGCCAGGGTATCAAGAGACCCAGTACTTC	CASSESRPGYQETQYF
few	TRBD1	TRBJ1-5	TRBV24-1	16	TGTGCCACCAGTGACCCGGGACAGGGTGGGAAGCAGCCCCAGCATTTT	CATSDPGQGGKQPQHF
NA	NA	TRBJ1-1	TRBV7-2	12	TGTGCCAGCTCACCAACGGACACTGAAGCTTTCTTT	CASSPTDTEAFF
NA	NA	TRBJ1-1	TRBV10-3	16	TGTGCCAGCAGCTCCTTGGGGAGGGATTCGAGCACTGAAGCTTTCTTT	CASSSLGRDSSTEAFF
NA	NA	TRBJ1-5	TRBV10-3	12	TGTGCCGTCGGACACATCAATCAGCCCCAGCATTTT	CAVGHINQPQHF
many	NA	TRBJ1-1	TRBV12-3/TRBV12-4	14	TGTGCCAGCAGACCAGGACACCAGAACACTGAAGCTTTCTTT	CASRPGHQNTEAFF
once	TRBD1	TRBJ2-7	TRBV28	14	TGTGCCAGCAGACTATGGGACAGGGCCTACGAGCAGTACTTC	CASRLWDRAYEQYF
many	NA	TRBJ1-5	TRBV10-3	13	TGTGCCATCAGTGAGGCGGGCGGTCAGCCCCAGCATTTT	CAISEAGGQPQHF
NA	NA	TRBJ2-5	TRBV20-1	15	TGCAGTGCCCAATTGCCGGAGAGGAGGCGAGAGACCCAGTACTTC	CSAQLPERRRETQYF
NA	NA	TRBJ1-2	TRBV24-1	10	TGTGCTAGTCCGGGACGTGGCTACACCTTC	CASPGRGYTF
many	NA	TRBJ1-5	TRBV24-1	13	TGTGCCACCAGTGATTTCAAGGATCAGCCCCAGCATTTT	CATSDFKDQPQHF
NA	TRBD2	TRBJ2-5	TRBV6-6	14	TGTGCCAGCAACGGCGGGGGGGTGGGTGAGACCCAGTACTTC	CASNGGGVGETQYF
many	NA	TRBJ1-1	TRBV7-9	12	TGTGCCAGCAGCTTATTGGACAGAGTAGCTTTCTTT	CASSLLDRVAFF
NA	TRBD1	TRBJ2-7	TRBV11-1	15	TGTGCCAGCAACCATCCCCGGGACAGGGTCCACGAGCAGTACTTC	CASNHPRDRVHEQYF
many	TRBD1	TRBJ1-3	TRBV14	16	TGTGCCAGCAGCCAAGAGACAGGGATAGGAGGAAACACCATATATTTT	CASSQETGIGGNTIYF
NA	NA	TRBJ1-2	TRBV7-7	17	TGTGCCAGCAGCCCTCTTAGCCGGGACGTTATCACGGGGGGCTACACCTTC	CASSPLSRDVITGGYTF
NA	NA	TRBJ1-2	TRBV29-1	11	TGCAGCGTTGATCAGGAGGGCGTCTACACCTTC	CSVDQEGVYTF
NA	NA	TRBJ2-7	TRBV5-1	14	TGCGCCAGCAGCTCGGGACGGCCATCCTACGAGCAGTACTTC	CASSSGRPSYEQYF
NA	TRBD1	TRBJ2-5	TRBV29-1	14	TGCAGCGTCGAATCGACCCGGACAGGGGGGACCCAGTACTTC	CSVESTRTGGTQYF
NA	NA	TRBJ1-4	TRBV7-9	17	TGTGCCAGCAGCACTCAAGGAGTACAGGCGCCTAATGAAAAACTGTTTTTT	CASSTQGVQAPNEKLFF
many	NA	TRBJ2-7	TRBV10-3	12	TGTGCCATCAGTGAGTCGGGCTACGAGCAGTACTTC	CAISESGYEQYF
few	TRBD1	TRBJ1-5	TRBV19	15	TGTGCCAGTAGTCCTTCCGGGACAGGGGATCAGCCCCAGCATTTT	CASSPSGTGDQPQHF
many	TRBD1	TRBJ2-7	TRBV29-1	13	TGCAGCGCTTCCGACAGGGGTGGCGGCGAGCAGTACTTC	CSASDRGGGEQYF
NA	TRBD1	TRBJ2-5	TRBV15	14	TGTGCCAGCAGCCAAGCAGGGGGCGCGGAGACCCAGTACTTC	CASSQAGGAETQYF
NA	NA	TRBJ2-6	TRBV29-1	12	TGCAGCGTTGACGGGGGGCTCAACGTCCTGACTTTC	CSVDGGLNVLTF
many	NA	TRBJ1-2	TRBV6-1	8	TGTGCCCTGGGCGGCTACACCTTC	CALGGYTF
once	TRBD2	TRBJ2-5	TRBV2	14	TGTGCCAGCAGCCCGGGACTATACAATGAGACCCAGTACTTC	CASSPGLYNETQYF
once	NA	TRBJ1-6	TRBV7-9	12	TGCGCCAGCAGGACGGAAAATTCACCCCTCCACTTT	CASRTENSPLHF
NA	NA	TRBJ1-1	TRBV29-1	11	TGCAGCGTTAGTGGGGGGTCTCCGGCTTTCTTT	CSVSGGSPAFF
NA	NA	TRBJ1-1	TRBV5-4	15	TGTGCCAGCAGCTTGGGCCGGAAAGACGATCTTGAAGCTTTCTTT	CASSLGRKDDLEAFF
NA	TRBD1	TRBJ1-1	TRBV11-2	14	TGTGCCAGCAGTTCCACAGGGGGCTTGGCTGAAGCTTTCTTT	CASSSTGGLAEAFF
NA	NA	TRBJ1-6	TRBV9	16	TGTGCCAGCAGCTTGACGTTTAGCTCCTATAATTCACCCCTCCACTTT	CASSLTFSSYNSPLHF